The entry that follows covers one TCR beta chain sequence. The CDR3 consists of 14 residues. J gave up 5 bases and V 6 bases, and 7 bases lay outside the gene matches. The V gene's germline CDR1 is MDHEN and CDR2 SYDVKM. The sample comes from a study of blood T cell repertoires in COVID-19. Looking at the study overall: The study drew acute and convalescent COVID-19 samples from the United States, Italy and Spain. The cDNA or gDNA used as material had been derived from T cells, B-cell-depleted T cells, or PBMCs.

In the authors' methods: By means of reference gene primer amplification, nucleated cell counts were estimated. Clones were sequenced by immunoSEQ multiplex PCR, and TCRdb holds only the in-frame ones, with some missing. V and J calls plus clone size are reproduced from that table; the DNA served to infer D and trimming. Of roughly 310,000 clones in the sample, 85% to 90% were seen once. The V call is TRBV28, the J call TRBJ2-5, with 9 bases lining up with TRBD2. The sequence was collected from a woman in her forties or fifties with active or convalescent COVID-19. The sequenced sample was peripheral blood. This CDR3 is CASRGSGGLETQYF. CDR3 nucleotide sequence: TGTGCCAGCAGAGGTAGCGGGGGCCTCGAGACCCAGTACTTC.